Shown below are 17 T cell receptor beta chains from a single sample sequenced in a study of a mutant IDH1 vaccine in newly diagnosed glioma. Specified time point: baseline, week 1 (first vaccination visit). Treatment defined: pre-vaccination baseline after standard-of-care therapy. Using immunoSEQ multiplex PCR, the repertoire was profiled, and TCRdb retains in-frame clones only, with some absent. The sample carries roughly 70,000 clones, 80% to 90% recorded once. Material: PBMCs, obtained from a glioma patient treated with radiotherapy, temozolomide or both. The origin of the receptors is a young man with glioma.

This chain links TRBV4-2 with TRBJ2-3; D may be TRBD1 or TRBD2 (6 bases each). Germline lookup yields CDR1 LGHNA and CDR2 YNFKEQ. With 8 bases removed from V and 3 bases from J, the gap between germline ends came to 15 bases. This CDR3 is built from 14 residues. The CDR3 coding sequence is TGTGCCAGCGTACAAGGAGGGGGGACAGATACGCAGTATTTT. This gives the protein CASVQGGGTDTQYF.

The chain uses TRBV6-6 and TRBJ1-5; unclear D gene. The V gene's germline CDR1 is MNHNY and CDR2 SVGAGI (reference sequence). V was clipped by 10 bases and J by 6 bases, with 10 bases between them. CDR3 length equals 11 residues. The CDR3 nucleotides read TGTGCCACGGGAGGTCTTCAGCCCCAGCATTTT. Protein sequence: CATGGLQPQHF.

The chain uses TRBV7-9 and TRBJ1-2, with a weak D call TRBD1 (6 bases). The germline V gene has CDR1 SEHNR and CDR2 FQNEAQ (reference sequence). V was trimmed by 10 bases and J by 8 bases, leaving 23 bases between them. The CDR3 extends over 14 amino acids. CDR3 bases: TGTGCCATTGACAGGACAAGCAACCCCTGGGGCTACACCTTC. It codes for CAIDRTSNPWGYTF.

The CDR3 region is CASSLEGLVNTGELFF. The CDR3 coding sequence is TGTGCCAGCAGCTTAGAAGGACTAGTGAACACCGGGGAGCTGTTTTTT. This chain uses TRBV7-9 with TRBJ2-2; 7 nucleotides line up with TRBD2. The CDR3 has 16 residues. Looked up from germline, CDR1 is SEHNR and CDR2 is FQNEAQ (reference sequence). The trim removed 1 base at V and 1 base at J, leaving 3 bases unmatched.

The V gene is TRBV9, the J gene TRBJ2-7, with TRBD1 as a possible D gene (5 bases). The CDR3 has 17 amino acids. Trimming pared 0 bases from V and 5 bases from J, leaving 21 bases between. Per germline, CDR1 SGDLS and CDR2 YYNGEE. CDR3 DNA: TGTGCCAGCAGCGTAGGGGCGACGAAAGGAAAGGGGAACGAGCAGTACTTC. It translates to CASSVGATKGKGNEQYF.

V usage is TRBV19 and J usage is TRBJ2-7, with TRBD1 matching 11 bases. Trimming removed 6 bases from V and 0 bases from J; junction bases left unmatched: 4. Per germline, CDR1 LNHDA and CDR2 SQIVND (reference sequence). There are 15 residues in the CDR3. CDR3: CASSPGQGVSYEQYF. The CDR3 DNA reads as TGTGCCAGTAGCCCGGGACAGGGGGTCTCCTACGAGCAGTACTTC.

This clone was seen just once. J is TRBJ2-1 and V is TRBV6-5, with D perhaps TRBD2 (5 bases). The CDR3 is 13 residues long. CDR1 and CDR2 (germline): MNHEY, SVGAGI. V was trimmed by 5 bases and J by 11 bases, leaving 16 bases between them. The CDR3 DNA sequence: TGTGCCAGCAGTCGTCTGGAGGAGGTGAAGCAGTTCTTC. Amino acid sequence: CASSRLEEVKQFF.

This chain links TRBV5-5 with TRBJ2-3, with TRBD2 as a possible D gene (6 bases). The V end lost 4 bases, the J end lost 2 bases, and 14 bases lay between the germline ends. The CDR3 length is 15 residues. Germline values: CDR1 SGHKS, CDR2 YYEKEE (reference sequence). The CDR3 DNA follows: TGTGCCAGCAGCAGGCGCGGGGCCCACACAGATACGCAGTATTTT. It specifies CASSRRGAHTDTQYF.

The chain joins TRBV7-9 to TRBJ1-1, with TRBD1 as a possible D gene (6 bases). The germline CDR1 and CDR2 sequences are SEHNR and FQNEAQ (reference sequence). The CDR3 totals 19 residues. V lost 1 base to trimming and J lost 0 bases, with 21 bases between them. CDR3 sequence reads: CASSLEGEWGTHVNTEAFF. CDR3 DNA sequence: TGTGCCAGCAGCTTAGAGGGGGAGTGGGGGACTCACGTGAACACTGAAGCTTTCTTT.

This clone has a handful of counts. The chain carries TRBV19 and TRBJ2-1; 8 bases line up with TRBD1. With 8 bases clipped from V and 4 bases from J, the junction kept 4 bases outside the gene matches. The CDR3 has 13 residues. The V gene's germline CDR1 is LNHDA and CDR2 SQIVND (reference sequence). The CDR3 loop reads CASRTGLYNEQFF. The DNA of the CDR3 is TGTGCCAGTCGGACAGGGCTATACAATGAGCAGTTCTTC.

The CDR3 loop is CASSQYDRRGGNTIYF. The DNA for the CDR3 is TGTGCCAGCAGTCAATACGACAGGAGGGGCGGAAACACCATATATTTT. The chain links TRBV5-4 to TRBJ1-3; D perhaps matches TRBD1 (6 bases). Germline CDR1 is SGHNT and CDR2 is YYREEE (reference sequence). V was shortened by 5 bases and J by 4 bases, with 19 bases between the two germline ends. This CDR3 region has 16 residues.

The chain combines TRBV28 with TRBJ2-1; 10 bases are a match to TRBD2. J gave up 5 bases and V 3 bases, and 16 bases lay outside the gene matches. The CDR3 consists of 19 residues. CDR1 is MDHEN, CDR2 SYDVKM, per germline. Here the CDR3 DNA reads TGTGCCAGCAGTTTTCAGCGGGGGGGGCCCGAAAGGATGGACAATGAGCAGTTCTTC. Its protein is CASSFQRGGPERMDNEQFF.

The chain employs TRBV6-5 and TRBJ2-7, with a tentative D call TRBD1 (6 bases). CDR1 MNHEY and CDR2 SVGAGI come from the germline V gene. The CDR3 consists of 15 residues. Between the trimmed V and J ends, which lost 6 bases and 3 bases, there was a span of 18 bases. Written as DNA, the CDR3 is TGTGCCAGCAGAAAACGTGGGACATTGGACTACGAGCAGTACTTC. It yields the protein CASRKRGTLDYEQYF.

Written as DNA, the CDR3 is TGTGCCATCAGTGCGGCAGGGCTGAACGAGCAGTACTTC. Residues: CAISAAGLNEQYF. The chain couples TRBV10-3 to TRBJ2-7; tentatively, D is TRBD1 (5 bases). The CDR3 has 13 residues. In germline, CDR1 is ENHRY, CDR2 SYGVKD. V gave up 4 bases and J gave up 5 bases, with 12 bases separating them.

The chain couples TRBV28 to TRBJ2-7; D unclear. Germline V gene sequence: CDR1 MDHEN, CDR2 SYDVKM. The CDR3 spans 14 residues. The V end lost 7 bases, the J end lost 2 bases, and 15 bases lay between the germline ends. CDR3 DNA sequence: TGTGCCAGCACCCCCGTCGGTGGGGCCTACGAGCAGTACTTC. Translation: CASTPVGGAYEQYF.

This clone was found once. The genes are TRBV6-1 and TRBJ2-5, with D perhaps TRBD2 (5 bases). Germline assignment: CDR1 MNHNS and CDR2 SASEGT. V lost 6 bases and J 6 bases, leaving 14 bases between the germline ends. The CDR3 is 13 amino acids. CDR3 nucleotides: TGTGCCAGCAGCCTAGACGGAGGAAAGACCCAGTACTTC. Protein: CASSLDGGKTQYF.

The V and J genes are TRBV7-7 and TRBJ1-5; D is perhaps TRBD1 (6 bases). Per germline, CDR1 SSHAT and CDR2 FNYEAQ (reference sequence). The CDR3 loop spans 14 amino acids. The V end was cut by 5 bases, the J end by 9 bases, with 17 bases between. CDR3 amino acids: CASSAGGRGSPQHF. The CDR3 coding sequence is TGTGCCAGCAGCGCGGGGGGGCGAGGTTCGCCCCAGCATTTT.